This passage covers 13 T cell receptor beta chains from one sample sequenced in a study of blood T cell repertoires in COVID-19. The table came from immunoSEQ multiplex PCR; TCRdb's copy has only in-frame clones and leaves some out. The repertoire has roughly 200,000 clones, approximately 81% of them found once; the top ten carry almost 5%. The sequenced sample was peripheral blood. Every receptor here comes from a woman over 75 with acute or convalescent COVID-19.

This sequence joins TRBV3-1 (or the pseudogene TRBV3-2) and TRBJ1-2, with D unclear. Germline assignment: CDR1 LGHDT and CDR2 YNNKEL (reference sequence). Trimming shortened V by 3 bases and J by 0 bases, and 11 bases separated the two germline ends. The CDR3 loop spans 15 amino acids. CDR3 nucleotide sequence: TGTGCCAGCAGCCAGAGGGCAGGAGCTAACTATGGCTACACCTTC. This sequence encodes CASSQRAGANYGYTF.

This sequence joins TRBV6-5 and TRBJ2-3, with a tentative D call TRBD2 (5 bases). The germline V and J ends were trimmed by 5 bases and 2 bases, with 14 bases remaining between them. The CDR3 has 15 residues. The germline V gene has CDR1 MNHEY and CDR2 SVGAGI. Here the CDR3 DNA reads TGTGCCAGCAGTCTCCGGACTGCTATCACAGATACGCAGTATTTT. Protein product: CASSLRTAITDTQYF.

The chain couples TRBV2 to TRBJ2-1; D unclear. The V end lost 1 base, the J end lost 9 bases, and 13 bases lay between the germline ends. Per germline, CDR1 SNHLY and CDR2 FYNNEI. The CDR3 runs to 14 residues. CDR3 region: CASSEVVSVSEQFF. The CDR3 coding sequence is TGTGCCAGCAGTGAAGTGGTGTCCGTCAGTGAGCAGTTCTTC.

CDR3 sequence reads: CASRKEQGFNEQYF. In nucleotides, the CDR3 is TGTGCCAGCAGAAAAGAGCAGGGGTTCAACGAGCAGTACTTC. V usage is TRBV2 and J usage is TRBJ2-7, with a possible D match to TRBD1 (6 bases). With 6 bases removed from V and 5 bases from J, the gap between germline ends came to 17 bases. CDR1 is SNHLY and CDR2 is FYNNEI in the germline V gene. This CDR3 has 14 amino acids.

This chain uses TRBV11-2 with TRBJ2-5; D call uncertain. V shed 5 bases and J shed 2 bases, with 6 bases lying between them. Germline CDR1 and CDR2: SGHAT and FQNNGV. The CDR3 spans 12 residues. CDR3 nucleotide sequence: TGTGCCAGCAGCCAGTTACAAGAGACCCAGTACTTC. It is translated as CASSQLQETQYF.

The chain joins TRBV5-6 to TRBJ1-1, with TRBD1 matching over 7 bases. CDR1 is SGHDT, CDR2 YYEEEE, per germline. This CDR3 is 15 amino acids long. With 2 bases clipped from V and 6 bases from J, the junction kept 10 bases outside the gene matches. The CDR3 DNA sequence: TGTGCCAGCAGCTTACCCCTTGACAGGGACCCTGAAGCTTTCTTT. Its protein is CASSLPLDRDPEAFF.

Concerning this clone: This sample includes further DNA sequences coding for the same CDR3. V is TRBV2 and J is TRBJ2-2; 7 bases map to TRBD1. CDR3 length equals 14 residues. Germline V gene lookup returns CDR1 SNHLY and CDR2 FYNNEI. With V trimmed by 6 bases and J by 3 bases, 4 bases remained unmatched. The CDR3 loop is CASRVTGDTGELFF. As DNA, the CDR3 is TGTGCCAGCAGAGTTACAGGGGACACCGGGGAGCTGTTTTTT.

This clone was found once. V gene TRBV24-1 combines with J gene TRBJ2-1, with D uncertain. The CDR3 totals 13 residues. CDR1 is KGHDR and CDR2 is SFDVKD in the germline V gene. V dropped 4 bases and J dropped 4 bases, with 7 bases sitting between them. The CDR3 loop reads CATSDRKYNEQFF. The DNA for the CDR3 is TGTGCCACCAGTGACCGTAAATACAATGAGCAGTTCTTC.

This clone has a handful of counts. V gene TRBV4-2 combines with J gene TRBJ2-1, with 9 bases matching TRBD2. The germline gives CDR1 LGHNA, CDR2 YNFKEQ. After removal of 5 bases from V and 3 bases from J, the junction contained 11 bases not matched to a gene. This CDR3 spans 17 amino acids. In nucleotides, the CDR3 is TGTGCCAGCAGCTCCGGGGGTAGCGGGAGACGCTACAATGAGCAGTTCTTC. Encoded protein: CASSSGGSGRRYNEQFF.

This rearrangement joins TRBV6-5 to TRBJ2-3, with a possible D match to TRBD2 (7 bases). Between the trimmed V and J ends, which lost 6 bases and 5 bases, there was a span of 12 bases. CDR1 and CDR2 (germline): MNHEY, SVGAGI. The CDR3 has 13 amino acids. Here the CDR3 reads CASRARGGDTQYF. As DNA, the CDR3 is TGTGCCAGCAGGGCGAGGGGGGGAGATACGCAGTATTTT.

This clone showed up just a few times. The rearrangement uses TRBV27 and TRBJ2-7; 9 bases are a match to TRBD1. The CDR3 consists of 15 residues. V gave up 6 bases and J gave up 3 bases; unmatched junction bases: 9. Per the germline V gene, CDR1 is MNHEY and CDR2 is SMNVEV (reference sequence). The CDR3 DNA reads TGTGCCAGCAGGTCAACGGGACAGGGCCTCTACGAGCAGTACTTC. This sequence encodes CASRSTGQGLYEQYF.

The rearrangement links TRBV6-5 to TRBJ2-2; 8 bases agree with TRBD1. Germline V gene data show CDR1 as MNHEY and CDR2 as SVGAGI. This CDR3 spans 14 amino acids. With 4 bases clipped from V and 7 bases from J, the junction kept 5 bases outside the gene matches. CDR3 sequence: CASSSQGAFGELFF. The CDR3 coding sequence is TGTGCCAGCAGTTCCCAGGGGGCTTTCGGGGAGCTGTTTTTT.

The CDR3 sequence is CASSIQTGGSWTDTQYF. CDR3 sequence (DNA): TGCGCCAGCAGCATTCAGACAGGGGGTTCTTGGACAGATACGCAGTATTTT. The chain has TRBV5-1 and TRBJ2-3; 9 bases line up with TRBD1. With 4 bases clipped from V and 3 bases from J, the junction kept 12 bases outside the gene matches. The germline V gene has CDR1 SGHRS and CDR2 YFSETQ. CDR3 size: 17 residues. Full variable domain (missing parts from reference TRBV5-1 and TRBJ2-3): KAGVTQTPRYLIKTRGQQVTLSCSPISGHRSVSWYQQTPGQGLQFLFEYFSETQRNKGNFPGRFSGRQFSNSRSEMNVSTLELGDSALYLCASSIQTGGSWTDTQYFGPGTRLTVL.